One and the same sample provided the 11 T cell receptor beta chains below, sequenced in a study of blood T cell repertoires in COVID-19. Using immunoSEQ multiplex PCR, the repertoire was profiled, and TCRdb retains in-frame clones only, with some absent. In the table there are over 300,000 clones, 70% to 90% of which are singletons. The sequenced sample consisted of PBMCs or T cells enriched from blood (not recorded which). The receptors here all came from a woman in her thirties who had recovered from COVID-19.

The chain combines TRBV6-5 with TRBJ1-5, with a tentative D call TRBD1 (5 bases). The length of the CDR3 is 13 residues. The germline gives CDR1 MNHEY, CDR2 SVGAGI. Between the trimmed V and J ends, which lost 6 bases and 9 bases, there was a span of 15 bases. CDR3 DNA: TGTGCCAGCAGCTCGGACGGGGGTTGGCCCCAGCATTTT. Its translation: CASSSDGGWPQHF.

Here the CDR3 reads CASSPTRTSPSPLHF. The CDR3 region has the DNA TGTGCCAGCAGTCCTACACGGACAAGCCCTTCACCCCTCCACTTT. V and J are TRBV6-5 and TRBJ1-6; D perhaps matches TRBD1 (5 bases). The CDR3 is 15 residues long. Germline lookup yields CDR1 MNHEY and CDR2 SVGAGI. Trimming left V 5 bases short and J 9 bases short, with 17 bases between.

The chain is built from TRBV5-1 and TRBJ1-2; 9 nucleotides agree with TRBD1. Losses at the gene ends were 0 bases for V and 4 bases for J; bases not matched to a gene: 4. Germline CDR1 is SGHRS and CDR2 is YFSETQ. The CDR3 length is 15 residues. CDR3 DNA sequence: TGCGCCAGCAGCTTGGACAGGGGGCGCGGCTATGGCTACACCTTC. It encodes CASSLDRGRGYGYTF.

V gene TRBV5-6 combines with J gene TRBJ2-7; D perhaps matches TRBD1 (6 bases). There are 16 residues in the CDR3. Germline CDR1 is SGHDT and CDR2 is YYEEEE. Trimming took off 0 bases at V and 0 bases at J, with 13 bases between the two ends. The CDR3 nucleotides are TGTGCCAGCAGCTTGGAGGCCAGGGGATACTCCTACGAGCAGTACTTC. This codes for CASSLEARGYSYEQYF.

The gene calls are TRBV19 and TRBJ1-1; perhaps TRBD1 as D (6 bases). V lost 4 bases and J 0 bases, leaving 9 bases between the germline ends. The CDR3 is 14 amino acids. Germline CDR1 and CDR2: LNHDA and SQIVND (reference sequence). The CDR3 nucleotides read TGTGCCAGTAGTAAGGGGACACTGAACACTGAAGCTTTCTTT. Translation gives CASSKGTLNTEAFF.

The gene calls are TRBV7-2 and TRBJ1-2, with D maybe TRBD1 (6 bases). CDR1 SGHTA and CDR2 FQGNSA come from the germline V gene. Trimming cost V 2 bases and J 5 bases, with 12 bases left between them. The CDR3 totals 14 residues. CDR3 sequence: CASSLWVTGYGYTF. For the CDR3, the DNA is TGTGCCAGCAGCTTATGGGTAACAGGGTATGGCTACACCTTC.

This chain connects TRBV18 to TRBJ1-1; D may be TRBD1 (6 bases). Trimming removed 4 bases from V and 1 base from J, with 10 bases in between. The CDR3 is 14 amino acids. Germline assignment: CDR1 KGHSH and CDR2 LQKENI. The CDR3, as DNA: TGTGCCAGCTCACTTCGGGACAAGAACACTGAAGCTTTCTTT. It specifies CASSLRDKNTEAFF.

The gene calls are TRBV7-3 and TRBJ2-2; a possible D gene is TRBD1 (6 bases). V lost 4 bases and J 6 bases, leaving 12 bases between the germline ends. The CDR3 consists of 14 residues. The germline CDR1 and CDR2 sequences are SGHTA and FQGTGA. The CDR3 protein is CASSSQGKAGELFF. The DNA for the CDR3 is TGTGCCAGCAGCTCCCAGGGGAAGGCCGGGGAGCTGTTTTTT.

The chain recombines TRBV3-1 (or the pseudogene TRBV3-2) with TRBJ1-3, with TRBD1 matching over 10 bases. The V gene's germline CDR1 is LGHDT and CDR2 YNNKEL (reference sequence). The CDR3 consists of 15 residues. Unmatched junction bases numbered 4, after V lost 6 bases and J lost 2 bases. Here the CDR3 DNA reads TGTGCCAGCAGGAAGACAGGGGGCACTGGAAACACCATATATTTT. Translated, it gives CASRKTGGTGNTIYF.

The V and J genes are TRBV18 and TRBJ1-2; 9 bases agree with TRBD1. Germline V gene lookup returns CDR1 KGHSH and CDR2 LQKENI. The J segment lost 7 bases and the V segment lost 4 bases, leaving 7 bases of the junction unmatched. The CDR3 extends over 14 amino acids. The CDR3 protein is CASSQGTGTSGYTF. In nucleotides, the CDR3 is TGTGCCAGCTCACAAGGGACAGGGACGAGTGGCTACACCTTC.

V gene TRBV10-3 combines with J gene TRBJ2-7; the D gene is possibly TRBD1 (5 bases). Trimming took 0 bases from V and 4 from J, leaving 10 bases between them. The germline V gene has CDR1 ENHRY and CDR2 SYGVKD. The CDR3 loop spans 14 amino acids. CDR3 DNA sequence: TGTGCCATCAGTGAGTCGGGGCAGGTTTACGAGCAGTACTTC. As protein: CAISESGQVYEQYF.